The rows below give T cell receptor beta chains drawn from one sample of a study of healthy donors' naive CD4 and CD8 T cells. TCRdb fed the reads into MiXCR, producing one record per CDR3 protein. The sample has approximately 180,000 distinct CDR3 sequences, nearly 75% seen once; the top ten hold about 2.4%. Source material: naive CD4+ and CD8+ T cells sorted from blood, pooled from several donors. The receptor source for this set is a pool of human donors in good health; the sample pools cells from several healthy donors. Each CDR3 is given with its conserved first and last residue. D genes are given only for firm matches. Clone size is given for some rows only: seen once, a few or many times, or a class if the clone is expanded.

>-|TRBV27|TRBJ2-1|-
TGTGCCAGCTCCACAGATCACTACAATGAGCAGTTCTTC
CASSTDHYNEQFF
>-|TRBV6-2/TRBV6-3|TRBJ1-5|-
TGTGCCAGCAGTCCCGTCGACCGCCTGGGGCAGCCCCAGCATTTT
CASSPVDRLGQPQHF
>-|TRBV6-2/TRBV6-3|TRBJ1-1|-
TGTGCCAACAGTACCGGGAAAAGGTTGGGCACTGAAGCTTTCTTT
CANSTGKRLGTEAFF
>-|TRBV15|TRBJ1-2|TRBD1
TGTGCCACCAGCAGCCAGGGGGCTAGCGGCTACACCTTC
CATSSQGASGYTF
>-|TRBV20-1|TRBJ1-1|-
TGCAGTGCCAAGGTCCGGGTCGGAGCTTTCTTT
CSAKVRVGAFF
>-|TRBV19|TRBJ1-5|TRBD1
TGTGCCAGTAGTATAAACGAGGGACAGATTAATCAGCCCCAGCATTTT
CASSINEGQINQPQHF
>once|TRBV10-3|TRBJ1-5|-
TGTGCCATCAGTCTCAATCAGCCCCAGCATTTT
CAISLNQPQHF
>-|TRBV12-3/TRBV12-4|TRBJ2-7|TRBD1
TGTGCCAGCAGTTTAAGGCAAGGTACAGGGACAGGAGAGCAGTACTTC
CASSLRQGTGTGEQYF
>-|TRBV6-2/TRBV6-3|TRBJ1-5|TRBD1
TGTGCCAGCAGCCCGACGACAGGGTTTTGGCAGCCCCAGCATTTT
CASSPTTGFWQPQHF
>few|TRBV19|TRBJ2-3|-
TGTGCCAGTAGTATAAGGGGCGGTTACACAGATACGCAGTATTTT
CASSIRGGYTDTQYF
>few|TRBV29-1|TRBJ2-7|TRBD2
TGCAGCGTTGAAGTCGGGTCTCTCTCTCTAGCGGGAAATGAGCAGTACTTC
CSVEVGSLSLAGNEQYF
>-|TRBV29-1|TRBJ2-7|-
TGCAGCGTTACGGGAGACTACGAGCAGTACTTC
CSVTGDYEQYF
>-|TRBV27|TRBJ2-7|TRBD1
TGTGCCAGCAGTTCAAGACAGGGGTCCTACGAGCAGTACTTC
CASSSRQGSYEQYF
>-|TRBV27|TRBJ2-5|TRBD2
TGTGCCAGCTCCCATTGGGCGGGAGCGCAAGAGACCCAGTACTTC
CASSHWAGAQETQYF
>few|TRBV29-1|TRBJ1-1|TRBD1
TGCAGCGTCAAACCTCCGGGACAGGGGTTGAAAGCTTTCTTT
CSVKPPGQGLKAFF
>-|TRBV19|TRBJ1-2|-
TGTGCCAGTAGTATAGCCGGGGGAAACTATGGCTACACCTTC
CASSIAGGNYGYTF
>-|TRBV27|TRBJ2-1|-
TGTGCCAGCATCTCCGGGACTCGGAATGAGCAGTTCTTC
CASISGTRNEQFF
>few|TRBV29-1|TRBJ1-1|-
TGCAGCGTTGAACTCCCGGACACTGAAGCTTTCTTT
CSVELPDTEAFF